What follows is one T cell receptor beta chain and its context. This clonotype was seen at least ten times. No antigen is known for it. No clone much larger than this one lies a single base away; base qualities are absent. Interpreted using the paper, the time point label stands for: newly diagnosed GD, antithyroid drugs for less than 3 months. RNA was extracted from PBMCs in TRIzol for both TCR sequencing and RNA sequencing. The diagnosis of Graves' disease followed American Thyroid Association guidelines. Patients were recruited from an endocrinology department in Xi'an, China. Each patient gave about 9.1 milliliters of peripheral blood, collected in an EDTA anticoagulant tube. Ficoll Paque Plus density gradient separation was used to isolate PBMCs, and no further T cell sorting was done. An Agilent 2100 Bioanalyzer and agarose gel were used to assess RNA quality, and a NanoDrop 2000 was used to measure RNA concentration.

The sample belongs to a study of regulatory T cells in long-lasting Graves disease (dated by TCRdb to the early 2020s). Turning to the overall study: Antithyroid drugs had been taken for less than 3 months by newly diagnosed Graves' disease patients. Patients with persistent Graves' disease were compared with patients with newly diagnosed Graves' disease using TCR sequencing and RNA sequencing of peripheral blood. The study took place in China and was registered as a clinical trial. A total of roughly 35 samples were covered by TCR sequencing, comprising some 13 persistent and roughly 20 newly diagnosed Graves' disease patients. Findings and caveats that apply to the study as a whole: Only peripheral blood was studied, because thyroid tissue, the primary lesion, was inaccessible. A larger number of public clonotypes was shared among persistent patients (over 2,500) than among newly diagnosed patients (over 850). TRBV28, TRBJ1-2 and TRBJ2-5 were preferentially used in persistent disease, while TRBV20-1 and TRBJ2-1 were favored in newly diagnosed disease. Sequencing and analysis were limited to the TCR beta chain. The authors noted that the small sample size was a limitation that may lower accuracy. Lower TCR Shannon entropy and fewer highly expanded clones were observed in persistent Graves' disease patients than in newly diagnosed patients, which suggested clonal expansion.

The library was obtained by multiplex PCR. The sample was run on an Illumina HiSeq 4000. To build TCR beta libraries, CDR3 regions were amplified by Arm-PCR using iRepertoire HTBI primers. Before sequencing, the PCR products underwent gel purification. In the authors' own workflow: A total of 62 TRBV and 14 TRBJ segments were identified across samples and were used for gene usage analysis of CDR3 amino acid clonotypes. COPE and FqMerger were used to merge filtered high-quality paired reads into contigs. BLAST was used to align contigs to IMGT TRBV, TRBD and TRBJ reference genes, with CDR3 defined following IMGT. Any clonotype with a frequency above 0.1% was counted as a highly expanded clone. Shannon entropy served as the measure of repertoire diversity, while the Gini coefficient captured V-J evenness. Clonotypes shared by more than one individual were considered public. TCRdb reprocessing: public reads trimmed at Q25 with fastp, clones called with MiXCR, in-frame beta chains kept. Every distinct CDR3 protein forms one entry, paired with its most common genes and DNA. The V and J calls and clone size come from TCRdb's table, not from the authors' own analysis. For this sample there are hundreds of thousands of distinct CDR3 sequences; under 20% appear just once. In total, the top ten clones hold 15% to 20% of the sample.

The cysteine opens and the phenylalanine closes a CDR3 of 13 amino acids. The retained sequence is limited to the CDR3, 39 bases, with the frame set at the first base. Sequences MNHEY (CDR1) and SVGEGT (CDR2) are obtained from the germline V gene. V is pruned by 4 bases and J by 11 bases, leaving 10 bases of the junction without a gene match. This sample also belongs to another study, concerning T cells in Graves' hyperthyroidism and ophthalmopathy. The second study reports: Stable Graves' hyperthyroidism was defined as no progression to ophthalmopathy during 18 months of follow-up. Hyperthyroidism patients were newly diagnosed, with disease duration under 2 months, and aged 18 to 65 years. Patients with uncontrolled infections, other autoimmune diseases, pregnancy or lactation were excluded. Diagnoses were based on clinical symptoms, serum thyroxine and TRAb, thyroid ultrasound and orbital computed tomography. The TCR CDR3 was subjected to a first round of RT-PCR using the HTBI primer set and the Qiagen OneStep RT-PCR kit. Most expanded thyroid clonotypes (frequency above 0.001) were also detected in blood, suggesting blood repertoires may reflect thyroid immune responses. A model built on a 13 V-J signature distinguished ophthalmopathy from stable hyperthyroidism, reaching about 88% sensitivity and around 81% specificity in cross-validation and 80%/75% in testing. In validation, the model predicted progression to ophthalmopathy with over 65% sensitivity and around 72% specificity, a median of approximately 6.5 months before onset. To identify TCR V-J signatures that set the groups apart, the researchers used a discovery cohort of about a hundred patients, made up of under 45 with Graves' ophthalmopathy and some 60 with stable Graves' hyperthyroidism. Prospective prediction of ophthalmopathy was tested in an independent validation cohort consisting of 18 hyperthyroidism patients and some 17 patients who later progressed to ophthalmopathy. The roughly 91 discovery patients were randomly split 7:3 into training and test sets. Thyroid tissue and blood T-cell repertoires from about six Graves' hyperthyroidism patients were also compared in the study. Following sampling, methimazole starting at 30 mg daily was given to hyperthyroidism patients, and high-dose intravenous methylprednisolone was given to ophthalmopathy patients. The libraries were constructed in a second round of multiplex PCR and then size-selected and purified. The libraries were sequenced on an Illumina HiSeq2000 using paired-end 100 bp reads. SOAPnuke was used to process the raw data, with reads discarded if the reads contained adapters or uncalled bases, had a mean Phred below 15, or lacked an exact constant-primer or identifier match. High-quality paired reads were merged using COPE v1.2.5, and each unique nucleotide sequence was defined as a clonotype. MiTCR v1.1 was used to align clonotypes to the IMGT TRBV, TRBD and TRBJ reference segments. Analysis was restricted to V-J combinations with a frequency above 0.0001, which covered 99.2% of repertoires. A TCS score was defined as the ratio of F50 (clonal expansion) to E x V (chaos), with BLOSUM62-based TCRdist applied between CDR3 peptides within each V-J. Welch's t-statistics and random forest reduced 500 to 550 V-J features to about 12, which were used in a naive Bayes classifier (R e1071). No statistical method was used to set the sample size in advance, and investigators knew the group allocation. According to the paper, TCR Vbeta CDR3 sequencing was carried out on approximately 140 peripheral blood samples, which came from 40 to 45 ophthalmopathy, some 73 hyperthyroidism and approximately 17 progressor patients.

The sequence derives from a woman aged 25 to 39 with Graves disease. Donor details come from another sample of the same person, matched by shared clones. Sequences were derived from peripheral blood mononuclear cells (PBMCs), sampled at new diagnosis, from a patient treated with antithyroid drugs. This sequence uses TRBV6-2 or TRBV6-3 and TRBJ1-1, with 7 middle bases fitting TRBD1. The DNA sequence reads TGTGCCAGCAGTTCCCAACGACAGGGACTGGCTTTCTTT. Protein translation: CASSSQRQGLAFF.